The 22 T cell receptor beta chains presented below share a single source sample, sequenced in a study of blood T cell repertoires in COVID-19. Sequencing used immunoSEQ multiplex PCR; TCRdb keeps in-frame clones, though not all of them. Seen here are fewer than 250,000 clones, roughly 87% observed once, and the top ten hold roughly 8%. The sequenced material came from peripheral blood. These receptors all come from a woman aged 60 to 75 with COVID-19, enrolled during active disease.

The rearrangement uses TRBV4-2 and TRBJ2-3; 7 bases line up with TRBD2. The V segment lost 4 bases and the J segment 2 bases; nucleotides outside the gene matches: 9. Germline V gene lookup returns CDR1 LGHNA and CDR2 YNFKEQ. This CDR3 region has 16 residues. CDR3 region: CASSRNPSGNTDTQYF. CDR3 sequence (DNA): TGTGCCAGCAGCCGTAATCCGAGCGGGAACACAGATACGCAGTATTTT.

The chain is built from TRBV6-6 and TRBJ1-6; 9 nucleotides align to TRBD1. From germline, CDR1 is MNHNY and CDR2 SVGAGI (reference sequence). This CDR3 is 15 amino acids long. V shed 0 bases and J 9 bases; nucleotides not matched to a gene: 3. CDR3 sequence (DNA): TGTGCCAGCAGTTACTCCGTGACAGGGGGTTCACCCCTCCACTTT. Amino acid sequence: CASSYSVTGGSPLHF.

The gene calls are TRBV4-1 and TRBJ2-1; possibly TRBD1 for D (6 bases). There are 15 residues in the CDR3. Germline V CDR1 and CDR2: MGHRA, YSYEKL. Trimming pared 0 bases from V and 4 bases from J, leaving 10 bases between. The CDR3 nucleotides read TGCGCCAGCAGCCAAGAAAGTGGACAGTACAATGAGCAGTTCTTC. Protein: CASSQESGQYNEQFF.

The V call is TRBV7-8, the J call TRBJ2-7; the D gene is possibly TRBD1 (6 bases). Germline CDR1 reads SGHVS; CDR2 reads FQNEAQ. CDR3 size: 13 residues. V dropped 5 bases and J dropped 4 bases, with 12 bases sitting between them. The CDR3 reads CASSRSGQYEQYV. The CDR3 region has the DNA TGTGCCAGCAGCCGATCTGGACAGTACGAGCAGTACGTC.

This clone was counted only a few times. This chain connects TRBV3-1 (or the pseudogene TRBV3-2) to TRBJ2-7; D perhaps matches TRBD2 (6 bases). V lost 4 bases to trimming and J lost 7 bases, with 17 bases between them. Germline V CDR1 and CDR2: LGHDT, YNNKEL (reference sequence). CDR3 length equals 14 residues. The CDR3 nucleotides read TGTGCCAGCAGCCCGACGACTAGATCGGGGGAGCAGTACGTC. It specifies CASSPTTRSGEQYV.

The chain is built from TRBV2 and TRBJ2-6; TRBD1 aligns across 7 bases. This CDR3 region has 15 residues. J gave up 4 bases and V 5 bases, and 5 bases lay outside the gene matches. CDR1 and CDR2 (germline): SNHLY, FYNNEI. The CDR3 spells CASSPTGVGANVLTF. The CDR3 bases are TGTGCCAGCAGTCCAACAGGGGTCGGGGCCAACGTCCTGACTTTC.

V is TRBV21-1 and J is TRBJ2-7; TRBD1, the D gene given by the table, was not confirmed from the DNA. TRBV21-1 corresponds to a pseudogene. The CDR3 has 18 residues. This CDR3 reads CASSKVRQEAGGENEQYV. DNA for the CDR3: TGTGCCAGCAGCAAAGTTCGTCAAGAGGCAGGGGGCGAGAACGAGCAGTACGTC.

The gene calls are TRBV27 and TRBJ2-7; perhaps TRBD2 as D (5 bases). The germline V and J ends were trimmed by 8 bases and 0 bases, with 14 bases remaining between them. Germline-derived CDR1 and CDR2 are MNHEY and SMNVEV (reference sequence). The CDR3 contains 14 residues. CDR3 nucleotides: TGTGCCAGCCGCCGTGGGAGAAACTCCTACGAGCAGTACGTC. It specifies CASRRGRNSYEQYV.

The chain recombines TRBV5-1 with TRBJ1-1; D might be TRBD1 (6 bases). This CDR3 is 14 amino acids long. The germline CDR1 and CDR2 sequences are SGHRS and YFSETQ. Between the trimmed V and J ends, which lost 5 bases and 4 bases, there was a span of 15 bases. CDR3 region: CASRSEGVGTEAFF. The DNA for the CDR3 is TGCGCCAGCAGATCAGAGGGGGTCGGCACTGAAGCTTTCTTT. Combining the CDR3 with reference TRBV5-1 and TRBJ1-1 gives the whole variable domain KAGVTQTPRYLIKTRGQQVTLSCSPISGHRSVSWYQQTPGQGLQFLFEYFSETQRNKGNFPGRFSGRQFSNSRSEMNVSTLELGDSALYLCASRSEGVGTEAFFGQGTRLTVV.

This rearrangement joins TRBV7-9 to TRBJ2-1, with 10 positions matching TRBD2. CDR3 length: 15 residues. V was pared by 5 bases and J by 9 bases, with 10 bases of the junction left unmatched. Germline CDR1 reads SEHNR; CDR2 reads FQNEAQ (reference sequence). CDR3 region: CASSPSGTSVSEQFF. The CDR3 nucleotides are TGTGCCAGCAGCCCCTCGGGGACTAGCGTCTCTGAGCAGTTCTTC.

The V and J genes are TRBV7-9 and TRBJ1-4, with TRBD1 identical over 9 bases. This CDR3 is built from 15 residues. The V segment lost 3 bases and the J segment 8 bases; nucleotides outside the gene matches: 7. Per the germline V gene, CDR1 is SEHNR and CDR2 is FQNEAQ (reference sequence). CDR3 sequence: CASSLNTGGQEKLFF. The CDR3 DNA sequence: TGTGCCAGCAGCTTGAACACAGGGGGCCAGGAAAAACTGTTTTTT.

This clone occurred once. V gene TRBV7-9 combines with J gene TRBJ1-3; tentatively, D is TRBD1 (6 bases). CDR3 length equals 14 residues. CDR1 is SEHNR, CDR2 FQNEAQ, per germline (reference sequence). V was clipped by 4 bases and J by 3 bases, with 10 bases between them. The CDR3 protein is CASSSQGGGNTIYF. In nucleotides, the CDR3 is TGTGCCAGCAGCTCACAGGGCGGTGGAAACACCATATATTTT.

This clone occurred a few times. This rearrangement joins TRBV25-1 to TRBJ2-3, with 11 bases matching TRBD1. The CDR3 extends over 18 amino acids. CDR1 MGHDK and CDR2 SYGVNS come from the germline V gene. Germline trimming cut 6 bases from V and 5 bases from J; bases unmatched to any gene: 16. In DNA, the CDR3 is TGTGCCAGCAGACCAAAGCTCGGGGGGGGACAGGGGGAAGATACGCAGTATTTT. This codes for CASRPKLGGGQGEDTQYF.

This rearrangement joins TRBV7-9 to TRBJ2-7; 10 positions match TRBD1. This CDR3 region has 15 residues. Germline loops: CDR1 SEHNR, CDR2 FQNEAQ (reference sequence). V shed 3 bases and J 2 bases; nucleotides not matched to a gene: 4. The CDR3 sequence is CASSFDRGPTYEQYF. Written as DNA, the CDR3 is TGTGCCAGCAGCTTCGACAGGGGGCCTACCTACGAGCAGTACTTC.

The chain recombines TRBV3-1 (or the pseudogene TRBV3-2) with TRBJ1-2; 10 nucleotides agree with TRBD1. Germline CDR1 LGHDT, CDR2 YNNKEL (reference sequence). Trimming cost V 4 bases and J 12 bases; bases outside gene matches: 8. CDR3 size: 13 residues. In DNA, the CDR3 is TGTGCCAGCAGCCTGCGACAGGGGGCAGGTAACACCTTC. It specifies CASSLRQGAGNTF.

The chain uses TRBV5-1 and TRBJ1-4; D remains ambiguous. CDR1 SGHRS and CDR2 YFSETQ come from the germline V gene. Trimming pared 4 bases from V and 3 bases from J, leaving 13 bases between. The CDR3 contains 15 residues. The CDR3 sequence: CASSLEREANEKLFF. CDR3 DNA: TGCGCCAGCAGCCTCGAGAGGGAGGCTAATGAAAAACTGTTTTTT.

The chain carries TRBV6-4 and TRBJ1-6, with D tentatively TRBD1 (5 bases). Germline V gene lookup returns CDR1 MRHNA and CDR2 SNTAGT. This CDR3 comprises 13 residues. V lost 5 bases to trimming and J lost 7 bases, with 9 bases between them. The CDR3 protein is CASSPDRNSPLHF. CDR3 nucleotides: TGTGCCAGCAGTCCCGACAGAAATTCACCCCTCCACTTT.

The V and J genes are TRBV28 and TRBJ2-3; TRBD1 might be the D (6 bases). The germline V gene encodes CDR1 MDHEN and CDR2 SYDVKM. Trimming pared 6 bases from V and 2 bases from J, leaving 15 bases between. This CDR3 comprises 15 residues. The CDR3 region has the DNA TGTGCCAGCAGGGGGGCCGGCGGAAACACAGATACGCAGTATTTT. This encodes CASRGAGGNTDTQYF.

V and J are TRBV29-1 and TRBJ2-7; the D gene is possibly TRBD1 (5 bases). There are 14 residues in the CDR3. Germline V lookup: CDR1 SQVTM, CDR2 ANQGSEA. V lost 7 bases, J lost 3 bases, and 19 bases lay in between. CDR3 amino acids: CSAGEGASGYEQYF. The DNA for the CDR3 is TGCAGCGCTGGGGAAGGGGCCTCGGGCTACGAGCAGTACTTC.

Points on this clone: Other DNA sequences within the sample encode an identical CDR3. The chain joins TRBV9 to TRBJ2-2, with D tentatively TRBD2 (7 bases). V was pared by 2 bases and J by 4 bases, with 9 bases between. The CDR3 sequence is 14 residues long. Looked up from germline, CDR1 is SGDLS and CDR2 is YYNGEE. CDR3 coding DNA: TGTGCCAGCAGCGTGGGAGGGGGCACCGGGGAGCTGTTTTTT. It translates to CASSVGGGTGELFF. Together with reference TRBV9 and TRBJ2-2, the CDR3 gives the full variable domain: DSGVTQTPKHLITATGQRVTLRCSPRSGDLSVYWYQQSLDQGLQFLIQYYNGEERAKGNILERFSAQQFPDLHSELNLSSLELGDSALYFCASSVGGGTGELFFGEGSRLTVL.

V and J are TRBV20-1 and TRBJ2-5, with TRBD2 matching 13 bases. The V gene end was trimmed by 5 bases and the J gene end by 3 bases; junction bases not matched to a gene: 6. CDR3 length: 15 amino acids. Germline V CDR1 and CDR2: DFQATT, SNEGSKA (reference sequence). The CDR3 bases are TGCAGTGCTGGTGAACTAGCGGGAGGGAAAGAGACCCAGTACTTC. Protein sequence: CSAGELAGGKETQYF.

This clone has a handful of counts. The chain carries TRBV6-5 and TRBJ2-1; TRBD1 might be the D (6 bases). Germline-derived CDR1 and CDR2 are MNHEY and SVGAGI. CDR3 size: 15 residues. V gave up 2 bases and J gave up 4 bases, with 12 bases separating them. CDR3 sequence: CASSYRGTRYNEQFF. The CDR3 DNA sequence: TGTGCCAGCAGTTACAGGGGGACGCGGTACAATGAGCAGTTCTTC.